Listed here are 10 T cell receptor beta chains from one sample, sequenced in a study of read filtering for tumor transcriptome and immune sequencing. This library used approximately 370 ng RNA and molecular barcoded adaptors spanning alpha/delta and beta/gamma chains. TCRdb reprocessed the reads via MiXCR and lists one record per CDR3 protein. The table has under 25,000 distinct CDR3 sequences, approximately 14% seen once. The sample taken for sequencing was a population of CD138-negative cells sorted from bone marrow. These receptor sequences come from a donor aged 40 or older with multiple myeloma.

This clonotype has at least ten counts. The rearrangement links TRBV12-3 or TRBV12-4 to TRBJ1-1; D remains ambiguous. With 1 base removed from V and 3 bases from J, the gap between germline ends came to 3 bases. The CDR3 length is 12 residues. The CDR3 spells CASSLVYTEAFF. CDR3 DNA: TGTGCCAGCAGTTTAGTCTACACTGAAGCTTTCTTT.

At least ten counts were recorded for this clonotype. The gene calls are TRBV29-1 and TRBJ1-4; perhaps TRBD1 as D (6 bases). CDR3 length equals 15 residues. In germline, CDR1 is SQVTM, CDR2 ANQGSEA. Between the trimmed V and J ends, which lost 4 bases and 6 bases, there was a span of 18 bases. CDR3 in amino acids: CSVADIQGGDEKLFF. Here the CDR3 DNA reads TGCAGCGTTGCAGACATACAGGGCGGGGATGAAAAACTGTTTTTT.

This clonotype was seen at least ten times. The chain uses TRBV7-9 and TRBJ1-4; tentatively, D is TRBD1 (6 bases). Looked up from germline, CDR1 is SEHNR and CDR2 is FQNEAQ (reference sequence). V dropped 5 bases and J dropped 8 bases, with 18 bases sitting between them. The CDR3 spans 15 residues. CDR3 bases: TGTGCCAGCAGCGCCCGGGACACCGACATCGAAAAACTGTTTTTT. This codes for CASSARDTDIEKLFF.

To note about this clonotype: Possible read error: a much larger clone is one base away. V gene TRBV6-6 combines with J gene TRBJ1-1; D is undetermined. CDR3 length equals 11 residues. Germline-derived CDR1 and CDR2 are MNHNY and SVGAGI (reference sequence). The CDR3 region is CATLLNTEALF. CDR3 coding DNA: TGTGCCACCCTATTGAACACTGAAGCTCTCTTT.

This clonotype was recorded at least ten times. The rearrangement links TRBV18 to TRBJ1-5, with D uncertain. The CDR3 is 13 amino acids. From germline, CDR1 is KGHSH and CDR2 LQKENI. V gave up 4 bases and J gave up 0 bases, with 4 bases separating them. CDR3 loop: CASSQYSNQPQHF. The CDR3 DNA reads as TGTGCCAGCTCACAGTATAGCAATCAGCCCCAGCATTTT.

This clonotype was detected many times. This CDR3 is CASSLPGVGRAEQYF. CDR3 coding DNA: TGTGCCAGCAGCTTGCCCGGGGTCGGGAGAGCCGAGCAGTACTTC. The chain carries TRBV5-6 and TRBJ2-7, with D perhaps matching TRBD2 (6 bases). The CDR3 has 15 residues. Germline CDR1 is SGHDT and CDR2 is YYEEEE. V dropped 1 base and J dropped 6 bases, with 17 bases sitting between them.

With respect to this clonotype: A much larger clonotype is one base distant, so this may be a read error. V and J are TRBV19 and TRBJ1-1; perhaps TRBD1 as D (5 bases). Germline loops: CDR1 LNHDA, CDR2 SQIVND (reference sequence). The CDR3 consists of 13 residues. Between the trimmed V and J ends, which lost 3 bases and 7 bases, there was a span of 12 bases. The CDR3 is CASSITRASEAFF. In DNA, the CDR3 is TGTGCCAGTAGTATCACCAGGGCTAGTGAAGCTTTCTTT.

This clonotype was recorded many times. The CDR3 nucleotides are TGTGCCATCAGTGAGTCCCTTACGCAGTATTTT. It codes for CAISESLTQYF. The rearrangement uses TRBV10-3 and TRBJ2-3; D not resolved. Germline CDR1 ENHRY, CDR2 SYGVKD. CDR3 size: 11 residues. V was pared by 0 bases and J by 8 bases, with 3 bases between.

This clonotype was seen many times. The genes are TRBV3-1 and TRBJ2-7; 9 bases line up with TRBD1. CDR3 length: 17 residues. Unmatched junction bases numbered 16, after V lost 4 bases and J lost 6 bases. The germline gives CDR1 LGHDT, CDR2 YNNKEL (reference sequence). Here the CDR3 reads CASSPPLGQGGNLEQYF. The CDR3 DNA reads TGTGCCAGCAGCCCTCCTCTGGGACAGGGTGGTAATCTCGAGCAGTACTTC.

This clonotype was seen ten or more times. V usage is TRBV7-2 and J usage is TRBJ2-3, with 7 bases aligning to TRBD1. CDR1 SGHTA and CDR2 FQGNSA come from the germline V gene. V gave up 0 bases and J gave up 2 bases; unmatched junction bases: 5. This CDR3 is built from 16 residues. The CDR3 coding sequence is TGTGCCAGCAGCTTAGCGCCGGGACAGAACACAGATACGCAGTATTTT. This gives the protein CASSLAPGQNTDTQYF.